The 27 T cell receptor beta chains listed next were all sequenced from one sample in a study of T cells in Graves' hyperthyroidism and ophthalmopathy. TCR beta CDR3 region amplification was performed from RNA transcripts. An initial round of RT-PCR targeting the TCR CDR3 relied on the HTBI primer set. MiXCR, applied by TCRdb to the multiplex PCR reads, yields one record per CDR3 protein. Of 750,000 to 900,000 distinct CDR3 sequences listed, 38% are singletons. The sample consisted of blood. The receptors here all came from a man aged 18-30 years with Graves' hyperthyroidism.

This clonotype was observed at least ten times. J is TRBJ2-7 and V is TRBV29-1; D might be TRBD2 (6 bases). The CDR3 loop spans 14 amino acids. The germline V gene has CDR1 SQVTM and CDR2 ANQGSEA. V lost 2 bases and J 2 bases, leaving 13 bases between the germline ends. The CDR3 sequence is CSVELPSDTYEQYF. The CDR3 coding sequence is TGCAGCGTTGAATTGCCTAGCGACACCTACGAGCAGTACTTC.

With regard to this clonotype: A much larger clone is a single base away; this may be a read error. The genes are TRBV19 and TRBJ1-1; TRBD1 matches at 10 bases. This CDR3 has 15 residues. Germline CDR1 and CDR2: LNHDA and SQIVND (reference sequence). The trim removed 5 bases at V and 3 bases at J, leaving 6 bases unmatched. CDR3 bases: TGTGCCAGTAGTGACAGGGGGCGAGGGGACACTGAAGCTTTCTTT. Residues: CASSDRGRGDTEAFF. The complete variable domain, with remaining parts taken from reference TRBV19 and TRBJ1-1, reads DGGITQSPKYLFRKEGQNVTLSCEQNLNHDAMYWYRQDPGQGLRLIYYSQIVNDFQKGDIAEGYSVSREKKESFPLTVTSAQKNPTAFYLCASSDRGRGDTEAFFGQGTRLTVV.

This chain links TRBV2 with TRBJ2-5; 10 bases are a match to TRBD1. The trim removed 7 bases at V and 7 bases at J, leaving 6 bases unmatched. CDR3 size: 13 residues. Germline CDR1 is SNHLY and CDR2 is FYNNEI. DNA of the CDR3: TGTGCCAGCATTCAGACAGGGGGCTGGACCCAGTACTTC. This encodes CASIQTGGWTQYF. Full variable domain (rest looked up from reference TRBV2 and TRBJ2-5): EPEVTQTPSHQVTQMGQEVILRCVPISNHLYFYWYRQILGQKVEFLVSFYNNEISEKSEIFDDQFSVERPDGSNFTLKIRSTKLEDSAMYFCASIQTGGWTQYFGPGTRLLVL.

This clonotype was recorded many times. DNA of the CDR3: TGTGCCAGCAGCCCATCCGGGAGCAGTGATGAAAAACTGTTTTTT. Its translation: CASSPSGSSDEKLFF. The chain employs TRBV7-9 and TRBJ1-4; no reliable D call. The CDR3 length is 15 residues. V was cut by 5 bases and J by 6 bases, with 16 bases left in between. Germline CDR1 and CDR2: SEHNR and FQNEAQ (reference sequence). Looking up the rest from reference TRBV7-9 and TRBJ1-4 gives the full variable domain: DTGVSQNPRHKITKRGQNVTFRCDPISEHNRLYWYRQTLGQGPEFLTYFQNEAQLEKSRLLSDRFSAERPKGSFSTLEIQRTEQGDSAMYLCASSPSGSSDEKLFFGSGTQLSVL.

The chain employs TRBV6-5 and TRBJ1-4; possible D gene TRBD1, 6 bases. Per germline, CDR1 MNHEY and CDR2 SVGAGI. V lost 0 bases and J 10 bases, leaving 12 bases between the germline ends. The CDR3 is 14 amino acids. CDR3 in amino acids: CASSYSGTMGKLFF. The CDR3 DNA reads TGTGCCAGCAGTTACTCCGGGACAATGGGAAAACTGTTTTTT.

Points on this clonotype: One base away lies a much larger clone, so this may be a sequencing read error. The J gene is TRBJ1-1, the V gene TRBV2, with a possible D match to TRBD1 (5 bases). Trimming removed 8 bases from V and 7 bases from J, with 20 bases in between. The CDR3 has 14 residues. CDR1 is SNHLY, CDR2 FYNNEI, per germline. The CDR3 DNA reads as TGTGCCAGCCTTTCCAGGACAATGGGAGGTGAAGCTTTCTTT. As protein: CASLSRTMGGEAFF.

The chain has TRBV7-9 and TRBJ2-6; D possibly corresponds to TRBD1 (5 bases). The CDR3 covers 17 residues. The V gene's germline CDR1 is SEHNR and CDR2 FQNEAQ (reference sequence). V shed 5 bases and J shed 0 bases, with 14 bases lying between them. CDR3 sequence (DNA): TGTGCCAGCAGCCAAGGGGCAGCCCTCTCTGGGGCCAACGTCCTGACTTTC. Translation: CASSQGAALSGANVLTF.

This clonotype came up a few times. The chain joins TRBV9 to TRBJ2-7; tentative D call: TRBD2 (6 bases). Germline V CDR1 and CDR2: SGDLS, YYNGEE. Trimming took off 1 base at V and 2 bases at J, with 10 bases between the two ends. The CDR3 has 14 amino acids. Here the CDR3 reads CASSVLASTYEQYF. The CDR3 DNA is TGTGCCAGCAGCGTACTAGCGAGTACCTACGAGCAGTACTTC.

This clonotype appeared a few times. The chain employs TRBV25-1 and TRBJ1-6; D might be TRBD1 (5 bases). V lost 1 base and J lost 7, with 11 bases in between. Germline V gives CDR1 MGHDK, CDR2 SYGVNS. The CDR3 extends over 15 amino acids. CDR3 DNA sequence: TGTGCCAGCAGTGAATTTTCCGGGGGGAATTCACCCCTCCACTTT. The encoded protein is CASSEFSGGNSPLHF.

With regard to this clonotype: This may be a read error, as it is one base from a much larger clone. The chain uses TRBV19 and TRBJ1-1; D gene uncertain. This CDR3 has 14 residues. Germline V gene lookup returns CDR1 LNHDA and CDR2 SQIVND (reference sequence). Trimming pared 5 bases from V and 5 bases from J, leaving 15 bases between. CDR3 DNA sequence: TGTGCCAGTAGTCTTGCCGGGTTTCCAACTGAAGCTTTCTTT. Translated, it gives CASSLAGFPTEAFF. The full variable domain, with the rest looked up from reference TRBV19 and TRBJ1-1, is DGGITQSPKYLFRKEGQNVTLSCEQNLNHDAMYWYRQDPGQGLRLIYYSQIVNDFQKGDIAEGYSVSREKKESFPLTVTSAQKNPTAFYLCASSLAGFPTEAFFGQGTRLTVV.

The table lists this clonotype with a few counts. The gene calls are TRBV12-3 or TRBV12-4 and TRBJ1-5; no definite D call. This CDR3 is built from 15 residues. V lost 3 bases and J 2 bases, leaving 11 bases between the germline ends. The CDR3 reads CASSLRTSRNQPQHF. In DNA form, the CDR3 reads TGTGCCAGCAGTTTGCGGACTTCTCGCAATCAGCCCCAGCATTTT.

J is TRBJ2-5 and V is TRBV12-3 or TRBV12-4; tentative D call: TRBD1 (6 bases). The CDR3 contains 13 residues. Trimming took 8 bases from V and 2 from J, leaving 12 bases between them. The CDR3 region is CASGSDRQETQYF. CDR3 coding DNA: TGTGCCAGCGGATCAGACAGGCAAGAGACCCAGTACTTC.

The chain has TRBV7-8 and TRBJ2-7; possible D gene TRBD2, 6 bases. The CDR3 runs to 14 residues. Trimming removed 10 bases from V and 0 bases from J, with 16 bases in between. Germline values: CDR1 SGHVS, CDR2 FQNEAQ. CDR3 bases: TGTGCCACCCTGGGGGGTCCCTACTCCTACGAGCAGTACTTC. This codes for CATLGGPYSYEQYF. The whole variable domain, remainder taken from reference TRBV7-8 and TRBJ2-7, is GAGVSQSPRYKVAKRGQDVALRCDPISGHVSLFWYQQALGQGPEFLTYFQNEAQLDKSGLPSDRFFAERPEGSVSTLKIQRTQQEDSAVYLCATLGGPYSYEQYFGPGTRLTVT.

This clonotype was counted at least ten times. This sequence joins TRBV5-1 and TRBJ2-2, with D uncertain. V lost 4 bases and J 5 bases, leaving 15 bases between the germline ends. This CDR3 is built from 15 residues. Germline loops: CDR1 SGHRS, CDR2 YFSETQ. The CDR3 coding sequence is TGCGCCAGCAGCCTGACGACGGTCTCGACCGGGGAGCTGTTTTTT. It specifies CASSLTTVSTGELFF.

Concerning this clonotype: One base away lies a much larger clone, so this may be a sequencing read error. This sequence joins TRBV19 and TRBJ1-2; D is perhaps TRBD1 (5 bases). Per the germline V gene, CDR1 is LNHDA and CDR2 is SQIVND (reference sequence). The CDR3 consists of 13 residues. CDR3 protein: CAGRYRGADGYTF. The CDR3 DNA follows: TGTGCCGGTAGATACCGGGGCGCGGATGGCTACACCTTC.

V gene TRBV9 combines with J gene TRBJ1-2, with 8 bases identical to TRBD1. The germline gives CDR1 SGDLS, CDR2 YYNGEE. J gave up 6 bases and V 3 bases, and 4 bases lay outside the gene matches. The CDR3 extends over 13 amino acids. The CDR3 nucleotides are TGTGCCAGCAGCGACGGGACAGGCCATGGCTACACCTTC. Its protein is CASSDGTGHGYTF.

This clonotype was seen at least ten times. The chain has TRBV6-5 and TRBJ2-5; D is ambiguous. Deletions cut 2 bases from V and 3 bases from J, with 7 bases between. This CDR3 is built from 13 residues. Germline V gives CDR1 MNHEY, CDR2 SVGAGI. CDR3 coding DNA: TGTGCCAGCAGTTACGGGCCGAAAGAGACCCAGTACTTC. It yields the protein CASSYGPKETQYF.

The sample holds many counts of this clonotype. The chain employs TRBV10-2 and TRBJ2-7; tentatively, D is TRBD1 or TRBD2 (6 bases each). V was trimmed by 6 bases and J by 2 bases, leaving 11 bases between them. The germline V gene has CDR1 WSHSY and CDR2 SAAADI. This CDR3 region has 13 residues. CDR3 sequence (DNA): TGCGCCAGCAGGGGTGGGGGGCCCTACGAGCAGTACTTC. The encoded protein is CASRGGGPYEQYF.

The chain combines TRBV2 with TRBJ1-5, with D perhaps matching TRBD1 (6 bases). V was pared by 6 bases and J by 0 bases, with 15 bases between. The length of the CDR3 is 16 residues. Germline lookup yields CDR1 SNHLY and CDR2 FYNNEI. CDR3 coding DNA: TGTGCCAGCAGAGAGAATGGACAGTTTAGCAATCAGCCCCAGCATTTT. This sequence encodes CASRENGQFSNQPQHF.

In its sample, this clonotype was seen a few times. The chain links TRBV12-3 or TRBV12-4 to TRBJ1-5, with 8 bases that match TRBD1. V was pared by 6 bases and J by 6 bases, with 10 bases of the junction left unmatched. The CDR3 spans 15 residues. The CDR3, as DNA: TGTGCCAGCAGCCGATACAGGGGGTCGGGTCAGCCCCAGCATTTT. Amino acid sequence: CASSRYRGSGQPQHF.

The chain recombines TRBV7-8 with TRBJ1-3, with TRBD1 matching 8 bases. The J segment lost 4 bases and the V segment lost 2 bases, leaving 10 bases of the junction unmatched. This CDR3 is built from 17 residues. The germline V gene has CDR1 SGHVS and CDR2 FQNEAQ. CDR3 amino acids: CASSLKGTGGSGNTIYF. CDR3 coding DNA: TGTGCCAGCAGCTTAAAGGGCACAGGGGGTTCAGGAAACACCATATATTTT.

Note on this clonotype: One base away lies a much larger clone, so this may be a sequencing read error. The CDR3 carries no conserved terminal phenylalanine or tryptophan, so it likely arises from a read error. V usage is TRBV7-9 and J usage is TRBJ1-3; no definite D call. V lost 1 base and J 7 bases, leaving 5 bases between the germline ends. This CDR3 has 12 amino acids. The germline gives CDR1 SEHNR, CDR2 FQNEAQ (reference sequence). Here the CDR3 reads CASSLVANTIYS. CDR3 bases: TGTGCCAGCAGCTTAGTAGCGAACACCATATATTCT.

This clonotype was detected only a few times. The V gene is TRBV7-2, the J gene TRBJ1-1, with D unclear. V dropped 3 bases and J dropped 3 bases, with 8 bases sitting between them. Germline assignment: CDR1 SGHTA and CDR2 FQGNSA. The CDR3 runs to 13 residues. For the CDR3, the DNA is TGTGCCAGCAGCTTCTTTTGGGACACTGAAGCTTTCTTT. It specifies CASSFFWDTEAFF.

The chain has TRBV12-3 or TRBV12-4 and TRBJ1-5, with a possible D match to TRBD1 (6 bases). This CDR3 is built from 20 residues. V lost 2 bases to trimming and J lost 2 bases, with 25 bases between them. CDR3 bases: TGTGCCAGCAGTTTAAGTGCGTGGGGGCAGGGAGACTACGGCAATCAGCCCCAGCATTTT. It specifies CASSLSAWGQGDYGNQPQHF.

This clonotype showed up just a few times. The V gene is TRBV9, the J gene TRBJ1-1, with D possibly matching TRBD1 (6 bases). The germline V gene encodes CDR1 SGDLS and CDR2 YYNGEE. The CDR3 is 14 residues long. The V end lost 4 bases, the J end lost 4 bases, and 14 bases lay between the germline ends. CDR3 sequence reads: CASSPGHLSTEAFF. As DNA, the CDR3 is TGTGCCAGCAGCCCGGGACACCTATCCACTGAAGCTTTCTTT.

The table lists this clonotype with a count of one. The rearrangement joins TRBV20-1 to TRBJ1-3; no definite D call. The CDR3 sequence is 13 residues long. In germline, CDR1 is DFQATT, CDR2 SNEGSKA (reference sequence). V was trimmed by 3 bases and J by 8 bases, leaving 14 bases between them. CDR3 DNA: TGCAGTGCTAGGAGAGCGGGAGCGGACACCATATATTTT. Translating gives CSARRAGADTIYF.

The chain joins TRBV19 to TRBJ1-5; 7 bases line up with TRBD1. Germline V gives CDR1 LNHDA, CDR2 SQIVND (reference sequence). The V and J ends lost 7 bases and 4 bases, in that order; junction bases with no gene match: 7. The CDR3 runs 14 residues. DNA of the CDR3: TGTGCCAGTACCGGACAGGAGAGAAATCAGCCCCAGCATTTT. Residues: CASTGQERNQPQHF.